The sequence of this T cell receptor (beta chain) was determined in a study of tumor-infiltrating lymphocytes in primary liver carcinoma. The source material, about 18-31 mg of unsorted bulk tissue, was used to co-extract RNA and DNA. Production of TCR beta cDNA used roughly 500 ng total RNA together with a constant-region primer. ARM-PCR, slightly modified, supplied the TCR beta libraries through three nested multiplex PCR rounds. Researchers ran the first two PCR rounds for about 11 cycles each with TRBV1-TRBV30 forward primers and a C-beta reverse primer. TCRdb re-called the multiplex PCR reads with MiXCR, one entry per CDR3 protein. This sample carries more than 45,000 distinct CDR3 sequences, around 73% of them seen once, and the ten largest clones take around 24%. This CDR3 is 15 amino acids long. CDR1 and CDR2 from the germline V gene are MDHEN and SYDVKM. Comment on this clonotype: Without the conserved terminal phenylalanine or tryptophan, this CDR3 likely stems from a read error.

The sequence derives from a man aged 35-49 years with primary liver carcinoma and hepatitis B virus infection. The genes are TRBV28 and TRBJ1-5; D unclear. Sequenced input: liver tumor tissue from sampling region 5. Sample subset: tumor region T5, tumor centre. Written as DNA, the CDR3 is TGTGCCAGCAGCCCACCTCCTTATAGCAATCAGTCCCAGCATCTT. It is translated as CASSPPPYSNQSQHL.